The clone carrying this T cell receptor (beta chain) was observed at least ten times. Its target is unknown. A single record per CDR3 protein comes from TCRdb applying MiXCR to the 5' RACE reads. The table records about 270,000 distinct CDR3 sequences, about a sixth of them present only once. Deletions cut 5 bases from V and 5 bases from J, with 12 bases between. Germline V gene data show CDR1 as MNHEY and CDR2 as SVGAGI. The CDR3 is made up of 13 amino acids. The source of the sample is a study of T-cell memory formation after mild COVID-19. For the study at large: TCR clusters mostly belonged to single donors.

Study-level points and caveats: Day 15 to 85 contractors were CD4/CD8 balanced; later expanders leaned CD4+. Most CD4+ clones that shrank were in CM and EM, while CD8+ ones turned up in EMRA.

This receptor was obtained from a man between 18 and 35 years old who had mild COVID-19 (a few samples of this study predate the infection). Cell type and time point are not known. The sequenced material came from PBMCs or a T cell subset sorted from them (not recorded which). The chain is built from TRBV6-5 and TRBJ2-5; tentative D call: TRBD1 (5 bases). CDR3 bases: TGTGCCAGCAGTCCCATGGGGCTTGAGACCCAGTACTTC. It codes for CASSPMGLETQYF.